This entry is about one T cell receptor (beta chain). TCRdb keeps only in-frame clones here, not all; method: immunoSEQ multiplex PCR. The data contain under 300,000 clones, about four fifths of them singletons. There are 15 residues in the CDR3. In germline, CDR1 is MNHNS, CDR2 SASEGT. V lost 2 bases to trimming and J lost 2 bases; unmatched junction nucleotides: 4. This sample was taken from a study of blood T cell repertoires in COVID-19. Sequenced input: peripheral blood. The rearrangement uses TRBV6-1 and TRBJ1-2; 8 bases line up with TRBD1. The receptor's source is a woman older than 75 with acute or convalescent COVID-19. CDR3 region: CASSERQGPNYGYTF. In nucleotides, the CDR3 is TGTGCCAGCAGTGAACGACAGGGGCCAAACTATGGCTACACCTTC.